This TCR beta chain was obtained from a study of cytomegalovirus exposure and HLA in healthy donors. Amplification used 60 Vbeta primers and 13 Jbeta primers. Assay used: immunoSEQ multiplex PCR; TCRdb lists only in-frame clones, some missing. The sample has more than 150,000 clones; 79% are singletons. The CDR3 loop spans 17 amino acids. Germline lookup yields CDR1 LNHDA and CDR2 SQIVND (reference sequence). Losses at the gene ends were 5 bases for V and 3 bases for J; bases not matched to a gene: 13. The clonotype comes from a girl between 10 and 17 years old in good health and CMV-seropositive. What was sequenced was PBMCs. J is TRBJ2-7 and V is TRBV19; TRBD1 matches at 10 bases. The DNA of the CDR3 is TGTGCCAGTAGTGCTCCGGGACAGGGGACTTTTGGCTACGAGCAGTACTTC. Translated: CASSAPGQGTFGYEQYF.